This TCR beta chain was observed in a study of beta chain features in type 1 diabetes. Study observations and caveats: People with Type 1 diabetes carried modestly yet significantly shorter TCRB CDR3s in all four CD4+ subsets.

Sequencing targeted expressed TCRB transcripts, as all isolated RNA had been reverse transcribed. Sequencing used immunoSEQ multiplex PCR; TCRdb keeps in-frame clones, though not all of them. The sample yields some 700,000 clones, around an eighth seen once. For this clone: No antigen is known for it.

Losses at the gene ends were 0 bases for V and 2 bases for J; bases not matched to a gene: 5. CDR3 length: 16 amino acids. Germline V gives CDR1 SGHNT, CDR2 YYREEE (reference sequence). This sequence was found in a man aged 18 to 29 with type 1 diabetes. The specimen was naive CD4+ T cells from blood. The J gene is TRBJ2-5, the V gene TRBV5-4, with 9 bases aligning to TRBD2. CDR3 amino acids: CASSLGSGGPQETQYF. CDR3 in DNA: TGTGCCAGCAGCTTGGGGAGCGGGGGGCCTCAAGAGACCCAGTACTTC.